These 8 T cell receptor beta chains were all obtained from the same sample, sequenced in a study of shared clonotypes between healthy human individuals. Only in-frame clones appear in the TCRdb table, and some are missing; sequencing was by immunoSEQ multiplex PCR. The table has about 480,000 clones, 75% to 80% seen once; the top ten hold around 12%. Sequencing was performed on PBMCs. These receptors were obtained from a woman in her thirties or forties in good health. Some clones in this sample may be carry-over from other donors' samples.

The rearrangement joins TRBV4-1 to TRBJ1-3, with unresolved D. Germline assignment: CDR1 MGHRA and CDR2 YSYEKL. The CDR3 spans 15 residues. Trimming cost V 0 bases and J 0 bases, with 6 bases left between them. The CDR3 DNA reads as TGCGCCAGCAGCCAAGATTCGAACTCTGGAAACACCATATATTTT. It yields the protein CASSQDSNSGNTIYF.

This chain links TRBV28 with TRBJ2-3; 8 bases are shared with TRBD2. The CDR3 length is 16 residues. V shed 2 bases and J 0 bases; nucleotides not matched to a gene: 4. Germline values: CDR1 MDHEN, CDR2 SYDVKM. This CDR3 is CASSLPLAGSTDTQYF. For the CDR3, the DNA is TGTGCCAGCAGTTTACCGTTAGCGGGGAGCACAGATACGCAGTATTTT.

The chain couples TRBV5-4 to TRBJ2-5; tentative D call: TRBD2 (6 bases). Per germline, CDR1 SGHNT and CDR2 YYREEE (reference sequence). The germline V and J ends were trimmed by 4 bases and 6 bases, with 16 bases remaining between them. The CDR3 has 14 residues. The chain's CDR3 is CASSLGSGGQTQYF. CDR3 DNA sequence: TGTGCCAGCAGCCTCGGATCAGGAGGGCAGACCCAGTACTTC.

The chain employs TRBV5-8 and TRBJ1-5; 9 nucleotides align to TRBD1. This CDR3 is 16 amino acids long. Germline V gives CDR1 SGHTS, CDR2 YDEGEE. V lost 2 bases, J lost 2 bases, and 5 bases stayed unmatched. The CDR3 is CASSFGTGRGNQPQHF. CDR3 sequence (DNA): TGTGCCAGCAGCTTTGGGACAGGGAGAGGCAATCAGCCCCAGCATTTT.

V is TRBV2 and J is TRBJ2-3, with 14 bases lining up with TRBD2. The CDR3 has 15 amino acids. CDR1 is SNHLY, CDR2 FYNNEI, per germline. Germline trimming cut 10 bases from V and 4 bases from J; bases unmatched to any gene: 7. The CDR3 is CATPGLAGESDTQYF. The CDR3 DNA follows: TGTGCCACCCCGGGACTAGCGGGAGAGTCAGATACGCAGTATTTT. The variable domain in full, completed from reference TRBV2 and TRBJ2-3, reads EPEVTQTPSHQVTQMGQEVILRCVPISNHLYFYWYRQILGQKVEFLVSFYNNEISEKSEIFDDQFSVERPDGSNFTLKIRSTKLEDSAMYFCATPGLAGESDTQYFGPGTRLTVL.

This chain joins TRBV28 and TRBJ2-2; no clear D. Between the trimmed V and J ends, which lost 1 base and 7 bases, there was a span of 7 bases. CDR1 MDHEN and CDR2 SYDVKM come from the germline V gene. This CDR3 has 13 residues. Written as DNA, the CDR3 is TGTGCCAGCAGTTTATTAGAACACGGGGAGCTGTTTTTT. This translates into CASSLLEHGELFF. Together with reference TRBV28 and TRBJ2-2, the CDR3 gives the full variable domain: DVKVTQSSRYLVKRTGEKVFLECVQDMDHENMFWYRQDPGLGLRLIYFSYDVKMKEKGDIPEGYSVSREKKERFSLILESASTNQTSMYLCASSLLEHGELFFGEGSRLTVL.

The CDR3: CASSAAFAGGAGELFF. CDR3 DNA sequence: TGTGCCAGCAGTGCCGCCTTTGCGGGAGGCGCCGGGGAGCTGTTTTTT. V usage is TRBV6-1 and J usage is TRBJ2-2, with 8 bases fitting TRBD2. V was clipped by 4 bases and J by 6 bases; unmatched bases: 10. In germline, CDR1 is MNHNS, CDR2 SASEGT. This CDR3 comprises 16 residues.

This chain joins TRBV6-5 and TRBJ2-1; D might be TRBD2 (6 bases). The CDR3 contains 15 residues. V lost 8 bases and J lost 2, with 16 bases in between. Germline-derived CDR1 and CDR2 are MNHEY and SVGAGI. CDR3 nucleotides: TGTGCCAGCCGTCTAAGCCTAGCGCCCTACAATGAGCAGTTCTTC. This gives the protein CASRLSLAPYNEQFF.